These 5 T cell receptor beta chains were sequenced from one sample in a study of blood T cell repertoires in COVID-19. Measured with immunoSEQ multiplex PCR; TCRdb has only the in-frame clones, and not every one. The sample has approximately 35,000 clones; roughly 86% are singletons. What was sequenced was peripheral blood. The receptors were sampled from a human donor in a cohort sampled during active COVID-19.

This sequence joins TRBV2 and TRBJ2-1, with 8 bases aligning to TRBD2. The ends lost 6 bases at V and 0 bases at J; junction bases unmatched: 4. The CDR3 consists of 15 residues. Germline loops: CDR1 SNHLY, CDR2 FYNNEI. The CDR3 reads CASSAGTSSYNEQFF. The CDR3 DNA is TGTGCCAGCAGCGCCGGGACTAGCTCCTACAATGAGCAGTTCTTC.

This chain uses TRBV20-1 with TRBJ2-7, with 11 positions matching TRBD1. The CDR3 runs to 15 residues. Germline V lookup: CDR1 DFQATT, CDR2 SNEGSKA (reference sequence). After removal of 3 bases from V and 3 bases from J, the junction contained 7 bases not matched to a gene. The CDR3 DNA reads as TGCAGTGCTAGTCCTCCCGGGACAGGGGGCTACGAGCAGTACTTC. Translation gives CSASPPGTGGYEQYF.

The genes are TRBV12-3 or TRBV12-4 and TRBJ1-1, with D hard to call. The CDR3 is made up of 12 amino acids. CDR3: CATGRLNTEAFF. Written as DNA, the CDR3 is TGTGCAACGGGTCGACTGAACACTGAAGCTTTCTTT.

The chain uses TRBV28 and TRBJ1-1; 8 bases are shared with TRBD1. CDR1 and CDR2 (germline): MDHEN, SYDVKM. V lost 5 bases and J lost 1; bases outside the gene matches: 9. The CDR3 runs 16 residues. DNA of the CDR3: TGTGCCAGCAGTGGCCGGGACAGGCGAAAGAACACTGAAGCTTTCTTT. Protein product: CASSGRDRRKNTEAFF. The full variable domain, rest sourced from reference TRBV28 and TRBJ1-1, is DVKVTQSSRYLVKRTGEKVFLECVQDMDHENMFWYRQDPGLGLRLIYFSYDVKMKEKGDIPEGYSVSREKKERFSLILESASTNQTSMYLCASSGRDRRKNTEAFFGQGTRLTVV.

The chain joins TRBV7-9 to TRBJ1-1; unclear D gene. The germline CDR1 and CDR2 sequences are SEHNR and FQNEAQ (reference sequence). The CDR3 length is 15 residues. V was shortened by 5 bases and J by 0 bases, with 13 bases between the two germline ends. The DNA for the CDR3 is TGTGCCAGCAGCCCTAGGAGTTCGATGAACACTGAAGCTTTCTTT. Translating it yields CASSPRSSMNTEAFF.